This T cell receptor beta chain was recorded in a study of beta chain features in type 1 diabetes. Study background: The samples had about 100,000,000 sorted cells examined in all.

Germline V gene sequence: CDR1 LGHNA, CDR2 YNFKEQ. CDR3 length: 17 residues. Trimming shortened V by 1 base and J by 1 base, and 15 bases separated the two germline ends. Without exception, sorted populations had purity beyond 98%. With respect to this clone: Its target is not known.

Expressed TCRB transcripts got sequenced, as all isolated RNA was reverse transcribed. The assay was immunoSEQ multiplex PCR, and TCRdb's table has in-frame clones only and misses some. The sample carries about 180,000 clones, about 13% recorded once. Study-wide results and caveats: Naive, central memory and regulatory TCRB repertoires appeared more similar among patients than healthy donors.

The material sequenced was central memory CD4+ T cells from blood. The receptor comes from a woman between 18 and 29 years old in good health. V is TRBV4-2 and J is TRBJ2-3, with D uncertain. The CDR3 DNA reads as TGTGCCAGCAGCCAAGGTCTCCGAGGCCGGGGCACAGATACGCAGTATTTT. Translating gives CASSQGLRGRGTDTQYF.